These T cell receptor beta chains were read from a single sample in a study of T-cell reconstitution after alpha-beta-depleted transplantation in children. TCRdb re-called the PCR reads through MiXCR, storing one row per CDR3 protein. In the table there are over 400,000 distinct CDR3 sequences, 43% of which are singletons. The sample consisted of PBMCs, taken before TCRalphabeta/CD19-depleted stem cell transplant. All receptors derive from a girl aged 2 to 9 with aplastic anemia, due to receive a stem cell transplant. CDR3s include the opening cysteine and the closing phenylalanine or tryptophan. Each record gives: CDR3 protein, CDR3 DNA, J gene, clone size, V gene, D gene. D genes are given only for firm matches. Only part of the rows carry a size: once, few, many, or a class if the clone is expanded.

cdr3_aa: CASSLASGRKTDTQYF; cdr3_nt: TGTGCCAGCAGCTTGGCTAGCGGGAGAAAAACAGATACGCAGTATTTT; j_call: TRBJ2-3; clone_size: many; v_call: TRBV7-2; d_call: TRBD2
cdr3_aa: CASKASGSDEQFF; cdr3_nt: TGCGCCAGCAAGGCTAGCGGGAGCGATGAGCAGTTCTTC; j_call: TRBJ2-1; clone_size: NA; v_call: TRBV4-1; d_call: TRBD2
cdr3_aa: CASSLKVVGVPAFF; cdr3_nt: TGTGCCAGCAGCTTAAAAGTTGTCGGGGTACCGGCTTTCTTT; j_call: TRBJ1-1; clone_size: many; v_call: TRBV7-9; d_call: NA
cdr3_aa: CASSILGGREQFF; cdr3_nt: TGTGCCAGTAGTATTTTGGGGGGACGGGAGCAGTTCTTC; j_call: TRBJ2-1; clone_size: few; v_call: TRBV19; d_call: NA
cdr3_aa: CASSQEGGVVAGEVKNIQYF; cdr3_nt: TGTGCCAGCAGCCAAGAAGGGGGAGTGGTAGCGGGAGAGGTCAAAAACATTCAGTACTTC; j_call: TRBJ2-4; clone_size: few; v_call: TRBV4-2; d_call: TRBD2
cdr3_aa: CASSSGPGRETQYF; cdr3_nt: TGTGCCAGCAGTTCGGGGCCCGGGAGAGAGACCCAGTACTTC; j_call: TRBJ2-5; clone_size: once; v_call: TRBV2; d_call: NA
cdr3_aa: CASSLSGGSNEQYF; cdr3_nt: TGTGCCAGCAGTTTGAGCGGCGGGAGTAACGAGCAGTACTTC; j_call: TRBJ2-7; clone_size: NA; v_call: TRBV12-3/TRBV12-4; d_call: TRBD2
cdr3_aa: CSARWWSSGRARETQYF; cdr3_nt: TGCAGTGCTAGATGGTGGTCTAGCGGGAGGGCTCGGGAGACCCAGTACTTC; j_call: TRBJ2-5; clone_size: many; v_call: TRBV20-1; d_call: TRBD2
cdr3_aa: CASSQAGTQGYTQYF; cdr3_nt: TGCGCCAGCAGCCAAGCCGGGACTCAGGGGTATACGCAGTATTTT; j_call: TRBJ2-3; clone_size: NA; v_call: TRBV4-1; d_call: NA
cdr3_aa: CASRLGQGTTEAFF; cdr3_nt: TGTGCCAGCAGACTAGGACAGGGAACCACTGAAGCTTTCTTT; j_call: TRBJ1-1; clone_size: NA; v_call: TRBV6-1; d_call: TRBD1
cdr3_aa: CSVAGTENQETQYF; cdr3_nt: TGCAGCGTGGCCGGGACGGAGAACCAAGAGACCCAGTACTTC; j_call: TRBJ2-5; clone_size: few; v_call: TRBV29-1; d_call: NA
cdr3_aa: CSASGLGGSYEQYF; cdr3_nt: TGCAGTGCTAGTGGCCTGGGGGGGTCCTACGAGCAGTACTTC; j_call: TRBJ2-7; clone_size: NA; v_call: TRBV20-1; d_call: TRBD2
cdr3_aa: CASSILDPQETQYF; cdr3_nt: TGTGCCAGCAGCATACTAGACCCCCAAGAGACCCAGTACTTC; j_call: TRBJ2-5; clone_size: NA; v_call: TRBV11-2; d_call: NA
cdr3_aa: CASSLEGGTGRFQETQYF; cdr3_nt: TGTGCCAGCAGTTTGGAGGGGGGGACAGGGCGCTTCCAAGAGACCCAGTACTTC; j_call: TRBJ2-5; clone_size: NA; v_call: TRBV28; d_call: TRBD1
cdr3_aa: CASSIGNVVDSYNEQFF; cdr3_nt: TGTGCCAGTAGTATAGGTAACGTTGTGGACTCCTACAATGAGCAGTTCTTC; j_call: TRBJ2-1; clone_size: NA; v_call: TRBV19; d_call: NA
cdr3_aa: CASSQVGTEAFF; cdr3_nt: TGTGCCAGCAGCCAGGTTGGGACAGAAGCTTTCTTT; j_call: TRBJ1-1; clone_size: few; v_call: TRBV7-9; d_call: NA